The entry that follows covers one T cell receptor (beta chain) sequence. The antigen is not known. The sample originates from a study of T cells in localized non-small cell lung cancer. The study, taken as a whole, reports: Tumor samples were not multi-region, leaving intratumor heterogeneity unexcluded. Across samples, adjacent lung featured a median roughly 60 of the top 100 tumor clones. There was higher T cell clonality in uninvolved adjacent lung than in tumor, and it was highest there. Elevated blood T cell density was associated with longer overall survival.

V gave up 3 bases and J gave up 4 bases, with 30 bases separating them. The length of the CDR3 is 20 residues. Per the germline V gene, CDR1 is KGHSH and CDR2 is LQKENI. Sequencing was performed with immunoSEQ multiplex PCR; in TCRdb, only in-frame clones are kept and a portion is missing. Counted here are just over 70,000 clones, less than 90% occurring once; the ten biggest clones make up 21%. This TCR was recovered from a male donor aged 60 or over with stage III squamous cell lung carcinoma. The chain has TRBV18 and TRBJ1-1; a possible D gene is TRBD1 (5 bases). Sequences were derived from peripheral blood, sampled before any cancer treatment. This chain's CDR3 is CASSPFLRIGDRGGPTEAFF. CDR3 coding DNA: TGTGCCAGCTCACCCTTTCTTAGGATAGGAGATCGGGGGGGTCCCACTGAAGCTTTCTTT.